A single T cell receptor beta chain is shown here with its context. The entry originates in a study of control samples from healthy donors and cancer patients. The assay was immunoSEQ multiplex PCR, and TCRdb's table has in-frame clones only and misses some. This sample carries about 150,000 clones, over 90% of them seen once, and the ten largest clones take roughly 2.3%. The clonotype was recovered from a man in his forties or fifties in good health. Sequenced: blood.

CDR3 sequence: CASSLLGTANTGELFF. CDR3 bases: TGTGCCAGCAGTTTGCTGGGGACGGCGAACACCGGGGAGCTGTTTTTT. This chain uses TRBV28 with TRBJ2-2; either TRBD1 or TRBD2 may fit D (5 bases each). This CDR3 is built from 16 residues. CDR1 MDHEN and CDR2 SYDVKM come from the germline V gene. The V and J ends lost 3 bases and 0 bases respectively, with 11 bases between them.